One sample yielded the 4 T cell receptor beta chains listed below, sequenced in a study of T cell clonotyping in hematopoietic cell transplantation (dated by TCRdb to the early 2020s). The method behind the library was the immunoSEQ multiplex PCR assay. The source is immuneACCESS, and TCRdb retained only in-frame sequences with V and J called. Part of the clones is not carried over; for the studies checked, unresolved V genes explain less than half of this, and the remainder is unexplained. The sample records 14,000 or so clones, less than 80% of which are singletons. Of the sample, almost 10% falls within the top ten clones. Sequencing was done on a sample of PBMCs. The receptors were sampled from a human donor who either received an allogeneic hematopoietic cell transplant for a myeloid malignancy or was a related donor (not recorded which). Some clones in this sample may be carry-over from other donors' samples.

V and J are TRBV5-1 and TRBJ2-1; maybe TRBD2 (5 bases). Trimming stripped 0 bases from V and 8 bases from J, with 12 bases between. This CDR3 is built from 14 residues. From germline, CDR1 is SGHRS and CDR2 YFSETQ. The CDR3 is CASSLVTRGDEQFF. The CDR3 DNA reads TGCGCCAGCAGCTTGGTAACCCGGGGTGATGAGCAGTTCTTC.

The chain couples TRBV5-1 to TRBJ2-5, with TRBD2 matching 16 bases. V trimming: 4 bases; J trimming: 4 bases; junction bases outside the gene matches: 4. The germline gives CDR1 SGHRS, CDR2 YFSETQ. The CDR3 is made up of 16 amino acids. CDR3 in DNA: TGCGCCAGCAGCCCGGGACTAGCGGGAGGGCGAGAGACCCAGTACTTC. It is translated as CASSPGLAGGRETQYF.

V gene TRBV6-1 combines with J gene TRBJ1-5; no clear D. Germline V gives CDR1 MNHNS, CDR2 SASEGT. V was clipped by 4 bases and J by 6 bases, with 7 bases between them. The CDR3 is 12 amino acids. As DNA, the CDR3 is TGTGCCAGCAGTGCGGCTGGTCAGCCCCAGCATTTT. This translates into CASSAAGQPQHF.

The J gene is TRBJ1-1, the V gene TRBV7-2; D is ambiguous. The CDR3 runs 15 residues. Germline CDR1 SGHTA, CDR2 FQGNSA. Deletions cut 1 base from V and 3 bases from J, with 12 bases between. In DNA form, the CDR3 reads TGTGCCAGCAGCTTAGGACCGGTTGGATACACTGAAGCTTTCTTT. Protein sequence: CASSLGPVGYTEAFF. Looking up the rest from reference TRBV7-2 and TRBJ1-1 gives the full variable domain: GAGVSQSPSNKVTEKGKDVELRCDPISGHTALYWYRQSLGQGLEFLIYFQGNSAPDKSGLPSDRFSAERTGGSVSTLTIQRTQQEDSAVYLCASSLGPVGYTEAFFGQGTRLTVV.